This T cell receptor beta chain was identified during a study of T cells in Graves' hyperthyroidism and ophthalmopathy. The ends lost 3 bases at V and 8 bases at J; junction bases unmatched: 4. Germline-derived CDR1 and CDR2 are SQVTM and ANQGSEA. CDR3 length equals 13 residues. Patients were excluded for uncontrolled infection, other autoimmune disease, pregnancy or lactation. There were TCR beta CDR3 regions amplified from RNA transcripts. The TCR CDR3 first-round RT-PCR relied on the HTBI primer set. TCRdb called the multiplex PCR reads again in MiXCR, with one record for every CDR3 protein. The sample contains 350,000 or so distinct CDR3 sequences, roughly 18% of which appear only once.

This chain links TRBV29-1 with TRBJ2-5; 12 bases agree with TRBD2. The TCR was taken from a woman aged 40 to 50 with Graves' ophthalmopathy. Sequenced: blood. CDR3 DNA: TGCAGCGTTGACCTAGCGGGGGGGCCTACCCAGTACTTC. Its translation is CSVDLAGGPTQYF.